These T cell receptor beta chains were read from a single sample in a study of cytomegalovirus exposure and HLA in healthy donors. The table came from immunoSEQ multiplex PCR; TCRdb's copy has only in-frame clones and leaves some out. This table has about 130,000 clones, roughly 95% appearing once. The source material was PBMCs. The receptors were gathered from a man aged 18 to 35 in good health and CMV-seronegative. The CDR3 runs from the conserved cysteine through the conserved F or W. The D gene is left open where the match is weak. Clone size is not always given. Where it is, it says once, few, many or a class for expanded clones.

d_gene,j_gene,v_gene,abundance,CDR3aa,CDR3nt
TRBD2,TRBJ2-1,TRBV27,.,CASSFTGTSYNEQFF,TGTGCCAGCAGTTTCACCGGGACTAGCTACAATGAGCAGTTCTTC
.,TRBJ1-1,TRBV28,.,CASSLSPSGTEAFF,TGTGCCAGCAGTTTATCGCCGTCGGGCACTGAAGCTTTCTTT
.,TRBJ2-6,TRBV18,.,CASSPGQNSGANVLTF,TGTGCCAGCTCACCGGGACAAAATTCTGGGGCCAACGTCCTGACTTTC
.,TRBJ1-2,TRBV15,.,CATSRDQGSSNYGYTF,TGTGCCACCAGCAGAGATCAGGGCAGCTCCAACTATGGCTACACCTTC
.,TRBJ1-5,TRBV9,.,CASSLGTNGQPQHF,TGTGCCAGCAGCCTAGGGACAAATGGTCAGCCCCAGCATTTT
TRBD1,TRBJ2-7,TRBV14,.,CASSRRALGQGSYEQYF,TGTGCCAGCAGCCGCCGCGCGTTGGGACAGGGATCCTACGAGCAGTACTTC
.,TRBJ1-1,TRBV5-8,.,CASSRATPPWEAFF,TGTGCCAGCAGCCGAGCTACCCCCCCATGGGAAGCTTTCTTT
TRBD2,TRBJ2-2,TRBV7-3,.,CASSLSSGIGSGELFF,TGTGCCAGCAGCTTATCGAGCGGGATAGGTTCCGGGGAGCTGTTTTTT
.,TRBJ1-1,TRBV18,.,CASSPPRGRYTEAFF,TGTGCCAGCTCACCACCCCGGGGTCGGTACACTGAAGCTTTCTTT
TRBD1,TRBJ2-7,TRBV27,.,CASSRTGGSYEQYF,TGTGCCAGCAGTAGAACAGGGGGGAGTTACGAGCAGTACTTC
TRBD1,TRBJ2-7,TRBV19,.,CASSLGTDYEQYF,TGTGCCAGTAGTCTCGGGACAGACTACGAGCAGTACTTC
.,TRBJ2-6,TRBV11-2,.,CASSLDRPSSGANVLTF,TGTGCCAGCAGCTTAGATCGCCCCAGCTCTGGGGCCAACGTCCTGACTTTC
.,TRBJ2-7,TRBV5-1,.,CASSRGATYEQYF,TGCGCCAGCAGTCGGGGGGCAACCTACGAGCAGTACTTC
TRBD1,TRBJ1-2,TRBV27,.,CASSSTGLDYGYTF,TGTGCCAGCAGTTCGACAGGGTTGGACTATGGCTACACCTTC
TRBD1,TRBJ1-5,TRBV5-1,.,CASSLAVGQGPKSGQPQHF,TGCGCCAGCAGCTTGGCCGTCGGACAGGGTCCAAAATCGGGTCAGCCCCAGCATTTT
.,TRBJ2-2,TRBV10-3,.,CAISESFGANENTGELFF,TGTGCCATCAGTGAGTCTTTTGGGGCCAATGAAAACACCGGGGAGCTGTTTTTT
TRBD1,TRBJ2-7,TRBV9,.,CASSVDRGHEQYF,TGTGCCAGCAGCGTCGACAGGGGCCACGAGCAGTACTTC
TRBD2,TRBJ2-5,TRBV30,.,CAWRTSGHVQETQYF,TGTGCCTGGAGGACTAGCGGGCACGTACAAGAGACCCAGTACTTC
TRBD2,TRBJ2-3,TRBV19,.,CASSIPPISGSMDTQYF,TGTGCCAGTAGTATTCCCCCGATTAGCGGGAGTATGGATACGCAGTATTTT
TRBD1,TRBJ1-5,TRBV7-2,.,CASSLGGQGSNQPQHF,TGTGCCAGCAGCCTAGGGGGACAGGGGTCCAATCAGCCCCAGCATTTT
TRBD1,TRBJ2-1,TRBV5-4,.,CASSRDRRDEQFF,TGTGCCAGCAGCCGGGACAGGCGAGATGAGCAGTTCTTC
TRBD1,TRBJ1-1,TRBV19,.,CASSILGQGVTNTEAFF,TGTGCCAGTAGTATTCTCGGACAGGGGGTGACGAACACTGAAGCTTTCTTT
TRBD1,TRBJ2-7,TRBV5-6,.,CASSSIGGSSYEQYF,TGTGCCAGCAGCTCGATAGGGGGCTCATCCTACGAGCAGTACTTC
.,TRBJ1-1,TRBV5-1,.,CASSLSRTEAFF,TGCGCCAGCAGCTTGTCCAGAACTGAAGCTTTCTTT
.,TRBJ1-5,TRBV10-3,.,CATNGGTDGNQPQHF,TGTGCAACTAACGGGGGGACTGATGGCAATCAGCCCCAGCATTTT
TRBD1,TRBJ1-2,TRBV7-2,.,CASSRGQGLGGYTF,TGTGCCAGCAGCAGGGGACAGGGCCTGGGGGGCTACACCTTC
.,TRBJ1-2,TRBV4-1,.,CASSQERRGYDGYTF,TGCGCCAGCAGCCAAGAAAGAAGAGGGTATGATGGCTACACCTTC
.,TRBJ1-2,TRBV4-2,.,CASSQDEVGYGYTF,TGTGCCAGCAGCCAAGACGAGGTTGGTTATGGCTACACCTTC
TRBD1,TRBJ1-3,TRBV30,few,CAWSKGTVGNTIYF,TGTGCCTGGAGTAAAGGGACAGTTGGAAACACCATATATTTT
TRBD2,TRBJ2-5,TRBV5-1,.,CASSLIFLTGTSGDKTQYF,TGCGCCAGCAGCTTGATCTTTCTGACCGGGACTAGTGGAGACAAGACCCAGTACTTC
TRBD2,TRBJ2-7,TRBV27,.,CASSLYPGLAGEQYF,TGTGCCAGCAGTTTATACCCGGGACTAGCGGGAGAGCAGTACTTC
.,TRBJ2-2,TRBV7-9,.,CASTLSVPGELFF,TGTGCCAGCACACTGTCCGTACCCGGGGAGCTGTTTTTT
.,TRBJ1-5,TRBV7-8,once,CASSLAPVRGNQPQHF,TGTGCCAGCAGCTTAGCACCGGTACGGGGCAATCAGCCCCAGCATTTT
.,TRBJ2-1,TRBV27,.,CASSLQEDPHEQFF,TGTGCCAGCAGTTTGCAGGAGGACCCCCATGAGCAGTTCTTC
TRBD1,TRBJ2-7,TRBV28,.,CASSPSGQGVSHEQYF,TGTGCCAGCAGTCCGTCAGGGCAGGGGGTGAGCCACGAGCAGTACTTC
.,TRBJ1-3,TRBV7-9,.,CAARVMYF,TGTGCCGCCAGGGTTATGTATTTT
TRBD2,TRBJ2-1,TRBV5-6,.,CASSSGLAGVTDEQFF,TGTGCCAGCAGCTCCGGACTAGCGGGAGTTACAGATGAGCAGTTCTTC
TRBD1,TRBJ1-1,TRBV9,once,CASSEGGQDGTEAFF,TGTGCCAGCAGCGAAGGAGGACAGGACGGCACTGAAGCTTTCTTT
TRBD2,TRBJ2-3,TRBV29-1,.,CSVQGGRVADTQYF,TGCAGCGTTCAAGGCGGGAGGGTCGCAGATACGCAGTATTTT
TRBD1,TRBJ1-5,TRBV28,.,CASSWTGSGWQPQHF,TGTGCCAGCAGCTGGACAGGGTCGGGATGGCAGCCCCAGCATTTT
.,TRBJ1-1,TRBV10-3,.,CAPGLLNTEAFF,TGTGCCCCGGGACTCCTGAACACTGAAGCTTTCTTT
TRBD1,TRBJ1-1,TRBV15,.,CATSPGTGGRTEAFF,TGTGCCACCAGCCCTGGGACAGGGGGTCGAACTGAAGCTTTCTTT
.,TRBJ2-7,TRBV27,.,CASSFSDNLYEQYF,TGTGCCAGCAGTTTTTCGGACAACCTCTACGAGCAGTACTTC
TRBD2,TRBJ2-3,TRBV11-3,.,CASSSLAGVTDTQYF,TGTGCCAGCAGCTCCTTAGCGGGAGTCACAGATACGCAGTATTTT
TRBD1,TRBJ1-1,TRBV5-4,.,CASSWDGQVDTEAFF,TGTGCCAGCAGCTGGGACGGACAGGTAGACACTGAAGCTTTCTTT
TRBD2,TRBJ2-1,TRBV18,.,CASSPPTSGRGEQFF,TGTGCCAGCTCACCACCGACTAGCGGGAGGGGTGAGCAGTTCTTC
TRBD2,TRBJ2-7,TRBV5-1,.,CASSSSGRAYEQYF,TGCGCCAGCAGCTCTAGCGGGAGGGCCTACGAGCAGTACTTC
.,TRBJ2-2,TRBV5-1,.,CASSLGAADGELFF,TGCGCCAGCAGCTTGGGGGCAGCAGACGGGGAGCTGTTTTTT
TRBD1,TRBJ2-1,TRBV30,.,CAWKTGTGANEQFF,TGTGCCTGGAAAACCGGGACAGGGGCCAATGAGCAGTTCTTC
.,TRBJ2-7,TRBV28,once,CASSLWTGVLYEQYF,TGTGCCAGCAGTTTATGGACAGGCGTGCTCTACGAGCAGTACTTC
.,TRBJ2-7,TRBV2,.,CASRAPSVEQYF,TGTGCCAGCAGGGCCCCTAGTGTCGAGCAGTACTTC